This T cell receptor beta chain was observed in a study of immune reconstitution after stem cell transplant in scleroderma. CDR1 and CDR2 (germline): SGHRS, YFSETQ. The CDR3 totals 13 residues. Trimming pared 3 bases from V and 0 bases from J, leaving 6 bases between. One entry per CDR3 protein, called by TCRdb with MiXCR from the RT-PCR reads. Among about 2,200 distinct CDR3 sequences listed, under 13% were seen once. Specimen collection occurred before or after autologous hematopoietic stem cell transplantation (not recorded which). The chain employs TRBV5-1 and TRBJ1-1; D is uncertain. The sequence derives from a female donor with systemic sclerosis. In nucleotides, the CDR3 is TGCGCCAGCAGCTCCCAGATGAACACTGAAGCTTTCTTT. Protein: CASSSQMNTEAFF.